These T cell receptor beta chains were read from a single sample in a study of blood T cells in healthy people across ages. TCRdb re-called the 5' RACE reads through MiXCR, storing one row per CDR3 protein. This table has approximately 1,000,000 distinct CDR3 sequences, roughly 45% appearing once. Sequences were obtained from blood. These receptors all come from a woman aged 55-75 years in good health. The CDR3 runs from the conserved cysteine through the conserved F or W. Each record gives: D gene, V gene, J gene, clone size, CDR3 DNA, CDR3 protein. D genes are given only for firm matches. The size entry is marked missing in some rows and otherwise reads once, few, many or a size class.

>-|TRBV7-7|TRBJ2-3|-
TGTGCCAGCAGCTTAATGGTCCGGGGGACAGATACGCAGTATTTT
CASSLMVRGTDTQYF
>-|TRBV29-1|TRBJ2-2|few
TGCAGCGTCGGGTTCGCGAACACCGGGGAGCTGTTTTTT
CSVGFANTGELFF
>-|TRBV11-2|TRBJ2-5|few
TGTGCCAGCAGCAACATAGCGAACCAAGAGACCCAGTACTTC
CASSNIANQETQYF
>TRBD2|TRBV7-2|TRBJ2-3|-
TGTGCCAGCAGCTCCCAGCGGGGGAGCACAGATACGCAGTATTTT
CASSSQRGSTDTQYF
>-|TRBV20-1|TRBJ2-7|-
TGCAGTGCTACCGGACAGACCTCCTACGAGCAGTACTTC
CSATGQTSYEQYF
>-|TRBV12-3/TRBV12-4|TRBJ1-2|few
TGTGCCAGCAGTTCGCCTCCTGGGGAGTGGGGCTACACCTTC
CASSSPPGEWGYTF
>-|TRBV16|TRBJ2-7|few
TGTGCCAGCGGAATAAACTTAGGCAGATACGAGCAGTACTTC
CASGINLGRYEQYF
>-|TRBV2|TRBJ2-1|-
TGTGCCAGCAGTGAAGGTTCGCTAGCGAAAGAGACCCAGTTCTTC
CASSEGSLAKETQFF
>TRBD2|TRBV4-1|TRBJ2-1|-
TGCGCCAGCAGTCCGGGACTAGTCGTCGGTGAGCAGTTCTTC
CASSPGLVVGEQFF
>-|TRBV3-1|TRBJ2-5|-
TGTGCCAGCAGCCAAGAACTCGGGATTCGGGGGGAGACCCAGTACTTC
CASSQELGIRGETQYF
>-|TRBV29-1|TRBJ2-5|-
TGCAGCGTTGAAGGGGACGGGGGATTGTGGAATGAGCAGTACTTC
CSVEGDGGLWNEQYF
>-|TRBV29-1|TRBJ2-3|few
TGCAGCGTGGACAGCACAGATACGCAGTATTTT
CSVDSTDTQYF
>TRBD1|TRBV5-1|TRBJ2-7|-
TGCGCCAGCAGCCCCCCGGGACAGGTAAACGAGCAGTACTTC
CASSPPGQVNEQYF
>TRBD2|TRBV7-9|TRBJ2-3|-
TGTGCCAGCAGCGGGACTAGCGGGATCAGCACAGATACGCAGTATTTT
CASSGTSGISTDTQYF
>TRBD2|TRBV20-1|TRBJ2-7|few
TGCAGTGCTAGAGTGCGGGAGGTTCGCTACGAGCAGTACTTC
CSARVREVRYEQYF
>TRBD2|TRBV20-1|TRBJ2-7|few
TGCAGTGCTAGAGGGGGGACTAGCGCTGCCTACGAGCAGTACTTC
CSARGGTSAAYEQYF
>-|TRBV20-1|TRBJ1-4|many
TGCAGTGCTACAGGGCTTTTTAATGAAAAACTGTTTTTT
CSATGLFNEKLFF
>-|TRBV11-2|TRBJ1-1|-
TGTGCCAGCAGCTCGGTTACGACCCATGGCGAAACTGAAGCTTTCTTT
CASSSVTTHGETEAFF
>-|TRBV27|TRBJ1-2|few
TGTGCCAGCGGTCTGAGGGTCGGGTATGGCTACACCTTC
CASGLRVGYGYTF
>-|TRBV10-3|TRBJ2-1|once
TGTGCCATCAGTGAGTTGTCTATTGTGCAGTTCTTC
CAISELSIVQFF
>-|TRBV21-1|TRBJ2-3|few
TGTGCCAGCCGGCCTAGCGGGACTTTGGGTACGCAGTATTTT
CASRPSGTLGTQYF
>-|TRBV7-2|TRBJ2-1|few
TGTGCCAGCAGCTTAACTAGGGACAATGAGCAGTTCTTC
CASSLTRDNEQFF
>-|TRBV6-5|TRBJ2-7|-
TGTGCCAGCAGTTCCGGACAAACTCTCCCTAACTACGAGCAGTACTTC
CASSSGQTLPNYEQYF
>-|TRBV20-1|TRBJ2-1|-
TGCAGTGCTAATTCCCCGACGGAGGTCCCTGACAATGAGCAGTTCTTC
CSANSPTEVPDNEQFF
>-|TRBV11-2|TRBJ2-5|-
TGTGCCAGCAGCCCACTAATCTATTCTCAAGAGACCCAGTACTTC
CASSPLIYSQETQYF
>-|TRBV6-6|TRBJ1-2|-
TGTGCCAGCAGTTACCCGGAGGGGGGCAGGCACGGCTACACCTTC
CASSYPEGGRHGYTF
>-|TRBV5-1|TRBJ2-5|once
TGCGCCAGCAGCCCCCGACTCTACAATGAGCAGTACTTC
CASSPRLYNEQYF
>-|TRBV7-3|TRBJ1-6|few
TGTGCCAGCAGCTTAGGTGTAGCCGATTCACCCCTCCACTTT
CASSLGVADSPLHF
>-|TRBV6-5|TRBJ2-1|-
TGTGCCAGCAGTTATCACACCCCGGGACGGAAATACAATGAGCAGTTCTTC
CASSYHTPGRKYNEQFF
>TRBD2|TRBV3-1|TRBJ2-4|few
TGTGCCAGCAGCCAAGTGTCAGCGGGGGGAAACATTCAGTACTTC
CASSQVSAGGNIQYF
>-|TRBV5-6|TRBJ1-5|many
TGTGCCAGCAACTCCTTCGGAGGGGGGGGCAATCAGCCCCAGCATTTT
CASNSFGGGGNQPQHF
>TRBD1|TRBV24-1|TRBJ2-5|-
TGTGCCACCAGTGATACTGACAGGGAAGAGACCCAGTACTTC
CATSDTDREETQYF
>-|TRBV18|TRBJ1-4|-
TGTGCCAGCTCTACCTACAGGGATGTGGAAAAACTGTTTTTT
CASSTYRDVEKLFF
>-|TRBV2|TRBJ2-1|-
TGTGCCAGCAGTGTGGACCTAGAGCCCTACAATGAGCAGTTCTTC
CASSVDLEPYNEQFF
>-|TRBV21-1|TRBJ2-5|-
TGTGCCAGCAGCAAATGCCACCGGGACAGGGGGAAGACCCAGTACTTC
CASSKCHRDRGKTQYF
>TRBD2|TRBV5-1|TRBJ2-2|-
TGCGCCAGCAGACCGACTAGCGTTTGGACCGGGGAGCTGTTTTTT
CASRPTSVWTGELFF
>-|TRBV10-3|TRBJ2-3|-
TGTGCCATCAGTGAGTCTGGTCGAGCAGGCACAGATACGCAGTATTTT
CAISESGRAGTDTQYF
>-|TRBV28|TRBJ2-5|-
TGTGCCAGCAGTGACCGCGCCGGGACCAAAGTGGTGGAGACCCAGTACTTC
CASSDRAGTKVVETQYF
>TRBD2|TRBV5-1|TRBJ2-3|-
TGCGCCAGCAGCTACCTGGGACTAGCGGAAGACCCTAGCACAGATACGCAGTATTTT
CASSYLGLAEDPSTDTQYF
>-|TRBV20-1|TRBJ2-7|-
TGCAGTGCTAGTGGTCTAACGAGAGCGTCCCACGAGCAGTACTTC
CSASGLTRASHEQYF
>-|TRBV7-9|TRBJ2-1|few
TGTGCCAGCAGCTCGTCAGGGATCCCTGAGCAGTTCTTC
CASSSSGIPEQFF
>-|TRBV6-5|TRBJ2-1|-
TGTGCCAGCAGTTACGAAGGGCGGGCCGTCAATGAGCAGTTCTTC
CASSYEGRAVNEQFF